This T cell receptor (beta chain) was recorded in a study of blood T cells in healthy people across ages. This clonotype has a handful of counts. Its target is unknown. Points from the study as a whole: Among T cells, TCR beta diversity per million cells dropped roughly linearly as age rose.

V lost 1 base, J lost 1 base, and 10 bases lay in between. The CDR3 contains 15 residues. Germline CDR1 SNHLY, CDR2 FYNNEI. A J-beta primer mix and a sample-barcoded 5' primer were used in a second PCR of roughly 6 to 11 cycles. TCRdb reanalysed the 5' RACE reads using MiXCR and keeps one entry per CDR3 protein. The sample consists of 1 million or so distinct CDR3 sequences, 20% to 25% of them appearing once. This sample was shared with a second study, whose subject was T cells of mothers and their children. That source reports: Addition of sample barcodes and 2-4 random nucleotides occurred through the M1S primer of the second PCR.

The sequencing sample was made of blood. This sequence was found in a girl aged 2 to 9 in good health. The chain couples TRBV2 to TRBJ2-5, with D uncertain. CDR3 nucleotides: TGTGCCAGCAGTGAAGAAAGTGTGGGCCAAGAGACCCAGTACTTC. It codes for CASSEESVGQETQYF. Filled out from reference TRBV2 and TRBJ2-5, the complete variable domain reads EPEVTQTPSHQVTQMGQEVILRCVPISNHLYFYWYRQILGQKVEFLVSFYNNEISEKSEIFDDQFSVERPDGSNFTLKIRSTKLEDSAMYFCASSEESVGQETQYFGPGTRLLVL.